These 26 T cell receptor beta chains were sequenced from one sample in a study of T-cell memory formation after mild COVID-19. Via MiXCR, TCRdb re-called the 5' RACE reads, giving one row per CDR3 protein. The data show roughly 150,000 distinct CDR3 sequences, 13% seen once. Source material: PBMCs or a T cell subset sorted from them (not recorded which). The receptors here all came from a man in his late teens or twenties who had mild COVID-19 (a few samples of this study predate the infection). Cell type and time point are not known.

This clonotype came up a few times. V usage is TRBV7-2 and J usage is TRBJ2-4; 7 positions agree with TRBD2. V trimming: 11 bases; J trimming: 5 bases; junction bases outside the gene matches: 9. The CDR3 spans 13 residues. CDR1 SGHTA and CDR2 FQGNSA come from the germline V gene. CDR3 in amino acids: CAGGGGPQNIQYF. The DNA of the CDR3 is TGTGCCGGGGGGGGAGGGCCGCAAAACATTCAGTACTTC.

The rearrangement joins TRBV7-2 to TRBJ2-3, with 10 bases matching TRBD2. Germline values: CDR1 SGHTA, CDR2 FQGNSA. V shed 3 bases and J 4 bases; nucleotides not matched to a gene: 4. The CDR3 contains 15 residues. The CDR3 here is CASSLSGGVSDTQYF. The DNA of the CDR3 is TGTGCCAGCAGCTTGAGCGGGGGGGTGTCAGATACGCAGTATTTT. The full variable domain, with the rest looked up from reference TRBV7-2 and TRBJ2-3, is GAGVSQSPSNKVTEKGKDVELRCDPISGHTALYWYRQSLGQGLEFLIYFQGNSAPDKSGLPSDRFSAERTGGSVSTLTIQRTQQEDSAVYLCASSLSGGVSDTQYFGPGTRLTVL.

V usage is TRBV7-9 and J usage is TRBJ1-5; D unclear. Trimming cost V 5 bases and J 9 bases, with 8 bases left between them. The CDR3 runs 11 residues. In germline, CDR1 is SEHNR, CDR2 FQNEAQ (reference sequence). The CDR3 sequence is CASSHGGPQHF. For the CDR3, the DNA is TGTGCCAGCAGCCACGGTGGGCCCCAGCATTTT.

There are a few counts of this clonotype. This rearrangement joins TRBV7-6 to TRBJ2-7, with D tentatively TRBD2 (6 bases). CDR3 length: 14 residues. V dropped 4 bases and J dropped 7 bases, with 17 bases sitting between them. Germline CDR1 SGHVS, CDR2 FNYEAQ. This CDR3 is CASSSWSGDREQYF. CDR3 nucleotide sequence: TGTGCCAGCAGCTCCTGGTCGGGGGATAGGGAGCAGTACTTC.

This clonotype was counted between two and nine times. The chain carries TRBV24-1 and TRBJ2-2, with 8 bases identical to TRBD2. V lost 9 bases, J lost 4 bases, and 15 bases stayed unmatched. The CDR3 sequence is 17 residues long. Germline lookup yields CDR1 KGHDR and CDR2 SFDVKD. The CDR3 region is CATARAGGGHTTGELFF. Written as DNA, the CDR3 is TGTGCCACCGCACGCGCGGGCGGGGGGCACACCACCGGGGAGCTGTTTTTT.

The V gene is TRBV4-2, the J gene TRBJ2-2, with 7 bases identical to TRBD2. With V trimmed by 4 bases and J by 3 bases, 14 bases remained unmatched. The CDR3 consists of 18 residues. CDR1 and CDR2 from the germline V gene are LGHNA and YNFKEQ. CDR3: CASSPGDWRGTDTGELFF. In DNA form, the CDR3 reads TGTGCCAGCAGCCCCGGAGATTGGCGGGGGACCGACACCGGGGAGCTGTTTTTT.

This clonotype has more than one count but fewer than ten. This sequence joins TRBV7-2 and TRBJ2-1; tentatively, D is TRBD1 or TRBD2 (6 bases each). Germline CDR1 SGHTA, CDR2 FQGNSA. The length of the CDR3 is 14 residues. V dropped 5 bases and J dropped 5 bases, with 13 bases sitting between them. The DNA of the CDR3 is TGTGCCAGCAGCCCCGGGGGCCCGGACAATGAGCAGTTCTTC. The encoded protein is CASSPGGPDNEQFF.

This rearrangement joins TRBV19 to TRBJ1-1, with 7 bases matching TRBD1. Trimming at V came to 10 bases and at J to 7 bases, leaving 9 bases not matched to a gene. Germline lookup yields CDR1 LNHDA and CDR2 SQIVND (reference sequence). CDR3 size: 12 residues. CDR3 sequence: CATSGQVFEAFF. CDR3 sequence (DNA): TGTGCCACCTCCGGACAGGTCTTTGAAGCTTTCTTT.

The rearrangement links TRBV3-1 to TRBJ2-5; D gene unclear. The germline V and J ends were trimmed by 0 bases and 5 bases, with 10 bases remaining between them. Per germline, CDR1 LGHDT and CDR2 YNNKEL (reference sequence). This CDR3 region has 14 residues. CDR3 DNA sequence: TGTGCCAGCAGCCAAGAATCAAATGGGGAGACCCAGTACTTC. Residues: CASSQESNGETQYF.

This clonotype was observed a handful of times. This chain joins TRBV20-1 and TRBJ2-3; D call uncertain. Trimming pared 7 bases from V and 3 bases from J, leaving 11 bases between. Germline assignment: CDR1 DFQATT and CDR2 SNEGSKA (reference sequence). This CDR3 is built from 12 residues. CDR3 loop: CSVSGTTDTQYF. Written as DNA, the CDR3 is TGCAGTGTCTCTGGTACAACAGATACGCAGTATTTT.

The sample holds a few counts of this clonotype. The genes are TRBV2 and TRBJ1-2, with no clear D. The germline V gene has CDR1 SNHLY and CDR2 FYNNEI. The CDR3 is 11 amino acids. Trimming removed 2 bases from V and 6 bases from J, with 4 bases in between. CDR3: CASSELDGYTF. DNA for the CDR3: TGTGCCAGCAGTGAATTGGATGGCTACACCTTC. Complete variable domain (other parts from reference TRBV2 and TRBJ1-2): EPEVTQTPSHQVTQMGQEVILRCVPISNHLYFYWYRQILGQKVEFLVSFYNNEISEKSEIFDDQFSVERPDGSNFTLKIRSTKLEDSAMYFCASSELDGYTFGSGTRLTVV.

Only a few counts were recorded for this clonotype. V is TRBV6-5 and J is TRBJ1-6; no clear D. The CDR3 covers 14 residues. Germline CDR1 reads MNHEY; CDR2 reads SVGAGI. V lost 2 bases, J lost 9 bases, and 11 bases lay in between. The CDR3 coding sequence is TGTGCCAGCAGTTACCGGCCTCTCTCTTCACCCCTCCACTTT. Amino acids: CASSYRPLSSPLHF.

This clonotype was observed a handful of times. This chain uses TRBV20-1 with TRBJ2-2; D call uncertain. Trimming shortened V by 1 base and J by 6 bases, and 6 bases separated the two germline ends. CDR1 DFQATT and CDR2 SNEGSKA come from the germline V gene (reference sequence). The CDR3 is 12 residues long. The CDR3 here is CSARGVAGELFF. The CDR3 DNA sequence: TGCAGTGCTAGAGGTGTCGCCGGGGAGCTGTTTTTT.

This clonotype was detected a few times. The V gene is TRBV5-1, the J gene TRBJ2-4; TRBD2 might be the D (6 bases). The ends were cut back, 2 bases at V and 8 bases at J, with 14 bases in the middle. The CDR3 contains 14 residues. Germline V CDR1 and CDR2: SGHRS, YFSETQ. The CDR3 DNA is TGCGCCAGCAGCTTTTCTGGCGGGGAATACATTCAGTACTTC. This translates into CASSFSGGEYIQYF.

This chain joins TRBV6-2 or TRBV6-3 and TRBJ2-3, with 8 bases identical to TRBD1. The CDR3 is 14 amino acids. CDR1 and CDR2 from the germline V gene are MNHEY and SVGEGT. The ends lost 5 bases at V and 5 bases at J; junction bases unmatched: 6. The CDR3 protein is CASSRQGKLDTQYF. For the CDR3, the DNA is TGTGCCAGCAGTCGACAGGGGAAGTTAGATACGCAGTATTTT.

This clonotype occurred a few times. The chain has TRBV5-1 and TRBJ2-3; weak D call: TRBD1 (6 bases). Trimming cost V 5 bases and J 2 bases, with 9 bases left between them. CDR1 and CDR2 (germline): SGHRS, YFSETQ. The CDR3 has 13 residues. The CDR3 protein is CASRAGVTDTQYF. The CDR3 DNA reads TGCGCCAGCAGGGCAGGGGTCACAGATACGCAGTATTTT.

The rearrangement joins TRBV12-3 or TRBV12-4 to TRBJ2-5; 8 positions agree with TRBD1. V gave up 5 bases and J gave up 2 bases; unmatched junction bases: 13. CDR3 length: 17 residues. The CDR3 DNA follows: TGTGCCAGCAGTCCCGACAGGGGCCGATGGGGGCAAGAGACCCAGTACTTC. The encoded protein is CASSPDRGRWGQETQYF.

The chain employs TRBV7-2 and TRBJ1-2; 8 bases are a match to TRBD1. The CDR3 is 13 residues long. The V gene's germline CDR1 is SGHTA and CDR2 FQGNSA. V was clipped by 4 bases and J by 8 bases; unmatched bases: 6. The CDR3 DNA reads as TGTGCCAGCAGCTCCTATGGACAGGGCGGCTACACCTTC. Translation gives CASSSYGQGGYTF. Full variable domain (remainder filled in from reference TRBV7-2 and TRBJ1-2): GAGVSQSPSNKVTEKGKDVELRCDPISGHTALYWYRQSLGQGLEFLIYFQGNSAPDKSGLPSDRFSAERTGGSVSTLTIQRTQQEDSAVYLCASSSYGQGGYTFGSGTRLTVV.

This clonotype was counted a few times. The rearrangement links TRBV7-8 to TRBJ1-5; 7 bases are shared with TRBD1. Germline values: CDR1 SGHVS, CDR2 FQNEAQ. V was clipped by 5 bases and J by 6 bases; unmatched bases: 7. The CDR3 covers 14 residues. For the CDR3, the DNA is TGTGCCAGCAGCCCCGACAGGGTAGCTCAGCCCCAGCATTTT. Its protein is CASSPDRVAQPQHF.

In its sample, this clonotype was seen a few times. This chain connects TRBV4-3 to TRBJ1-2, with D perhaps matching TRBD1 (5 bases). Germline assignment: CDR1 LGHNA and CDR2 YSLEER. V lost 0 bases, J lost 3 bases, and 8 bases lay in between. This CDR3 has 14 amino acids. The CDR3 DNA follows: TGCGCCAGCAGCCAAGACGACAGTCACTATGGCTACACCTTC. Protein product: CASSQDDSHYGYTF.

The chain has TRBV7-6 and TRBJ1-6; 7 nucleotides line up with TRBD1. Germline V gene lookup returns CDR1 SGHVS and CDR2 FNYEAQ. After removal of 4 bases from V and 10 bases from J, the junction contained 16 bases not matched to a gene. This CDR3 is built from 17 residues. For the CDR3, the DNA is TGTGCCAGCAGCTCCCGGACAGGCCGGGGGGATGGCTCACCCCTCCACTTT. This encodes CASSSRTGRGDGSPLHF.

The chain couples TRBV12-3 or TRBV12-4 to TRBJ1-1; no reliable D call. With 2 bases removed from V and 4 bases from J, the gap between germline ends came to 8 bases. The CDR3 extends over 13 amino acids. The CDR3 bases are TGTGCCAGCAGTTTAAGGAGCCCCACTGAAGCTTTCTTT. Its protein product is CASSLRSPTEAFF.

The chain joins TRBV10-1 to TRBJ2-2, with a possible D match to TRBD2 (5 bases). Deletions cut 0 bases from V and 4 bases from J, with 12 bases between. The length of the CDR3 is 16 residues. CDR1 and CDR2 (germline): WNHNN, SYGVQD (reference sequence). CDR3 in amino acids: CASSESRGLFTGELFF. The CDR3 DNA sequence: TGCGCCAGCAGTGAGTCGCGTGGACTCTTCACCGGGGAGCTGTTTTTT.

V usage is TRBV7-2 and J usage is TRBJ2-5; D call uncertain. Trimming took 1 base from V and 5 from J, leaving 14 bases between them. Germline CDR1 and CDR2: SGHTA and FQGNSA. This CDR3 has 15 amino acids. CDR3 DNA: TGTGCCAGCAGCTTAGTAGTCCACCCGGCGGAGACCCAGTACTTC. Amino acid sequence: CASSLVVHPAETQYF.

This chain connects TRBV20-1 to TRBJ2-7; 8 bases are shared with TRBD2. The CDR3 is made up of 14 amino acids. CDR1 is DFQATT and CDR2 is SNEGSKA in the germline V gene (reference sequence). The V and J ends lost 0 bases and 2 bases, in that order; junction bases with no gene match: 3. Here the CDR3 reads CSAREAGGPYEQYF. DNA of the CDR3: TGCAGTGCTAGAGAGGCGGGGGGTCCCTACGAGCAGTACTTC.

The V gene is TRBV20-1, the J gene TRBJ2-2; a possible D gene is TRBD2 (5 bases). The V gene's germline CDR1 is DFQATT and CDR2 SNEGSKA (reference sequence). This CDR3 is 14 amino acids long. V gave up 0 bases and J gave up 7 bases, with 12 bases separating them. DNA for the CDR3: TGCAGTGCTAGAGATGCGAGCCGGGGCGGGGAGCTGTTTTTT. This sequence encodes CSARDASRGGELFF.